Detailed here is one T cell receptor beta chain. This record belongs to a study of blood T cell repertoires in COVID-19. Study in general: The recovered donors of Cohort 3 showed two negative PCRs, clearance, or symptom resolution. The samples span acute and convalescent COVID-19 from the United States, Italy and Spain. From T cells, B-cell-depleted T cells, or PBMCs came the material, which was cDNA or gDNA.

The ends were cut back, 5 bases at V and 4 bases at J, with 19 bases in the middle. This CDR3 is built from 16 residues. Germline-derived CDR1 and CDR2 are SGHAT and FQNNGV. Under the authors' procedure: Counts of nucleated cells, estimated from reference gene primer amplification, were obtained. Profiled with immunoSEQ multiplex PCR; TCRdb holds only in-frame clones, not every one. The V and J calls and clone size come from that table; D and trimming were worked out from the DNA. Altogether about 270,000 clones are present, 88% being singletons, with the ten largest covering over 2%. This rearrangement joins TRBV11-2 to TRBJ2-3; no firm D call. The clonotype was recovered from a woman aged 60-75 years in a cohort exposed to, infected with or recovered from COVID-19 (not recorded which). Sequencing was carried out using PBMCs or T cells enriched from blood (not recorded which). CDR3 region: CASSPRLVVSSDTQYF. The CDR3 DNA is TGTGCCAGCAGCCCCCGACTTGTGGTTAGCTCAGATACGCAGTATTTT.